This T cell receptor beta chain was obtained from a study of identical twins. Whole-study findings and limits: High-abundance cord blood beta clonotypes had fewer insertions; memory repertoires showed none. Shared out-of-frame alpha sequences (those common to twins) showed excess low generation probability.

TCRdb ran MiXCR on the 5' RACE reads and lists one entry per CDR3 protein. The sample yields approximately 550,000 distinct CDR3 sequences, about a fifth seen once. Trimming removed 5 bases from V and 0 bases from J, with 8 bases in between. The V gene's germline CDR1 is SNHLY and CDR2 FYNNEI. This CDR3 has 14 amino acids. Everyone who gave samples was a healthy Caucasian. This clonotype was found a few times. The antigen remains undetermined. The sample also formed part of further work on yellow fever vaccine responses in identical twins. That source notes: In identical twins, vaccine T cell responses appeared partly shared and partly individual.

The V and J genes are TRBV2 and TRBJ2-1; D remains ambiguous. Sequencing was performed on CD4+ T cells sorted from blood. The sequence came from a woman younger than 30 in good health. The CDR3 nucleotides are TGTGCCAGCAGTTACCAGAGCTCCTACAATGAGCAGTTCTTC. Translating gives CASSYQSSYNEQFF.